This entry features one T cell receptor beta chain sequence. This sample is part of a study of blood T cells in healthy people across ages. Germline lookup yields CDR1 GTSNPN and CDR2 SVGIG (reference sequence). The CDR3 loop spans 10 amino acids. V was cut by 1 base and J by 8 bases, with 4 bases left in between. Together with a sample-barcoded 5' primer, a J-beta primer mix was included in a second PCR lasting roughly 6 to 12 cycles. TCRdb re-analysed the 5' RACE reads in MiXCR, keeping a single row per CDR3 protein. Of about 1,800,000 distinct CDR3 sequences listed, approximately 28% are singletons.

This TCR derives from a woman under 40 in good health. The sequencing sample was made of blood. The chain links TRBV30 to TRBJ2-3; no clear D gene. CDR3 nucleotides: TGTGCCTGGAGTGAAGGTACGCAGTATTTT. Translated: CAWSEGTQYF.